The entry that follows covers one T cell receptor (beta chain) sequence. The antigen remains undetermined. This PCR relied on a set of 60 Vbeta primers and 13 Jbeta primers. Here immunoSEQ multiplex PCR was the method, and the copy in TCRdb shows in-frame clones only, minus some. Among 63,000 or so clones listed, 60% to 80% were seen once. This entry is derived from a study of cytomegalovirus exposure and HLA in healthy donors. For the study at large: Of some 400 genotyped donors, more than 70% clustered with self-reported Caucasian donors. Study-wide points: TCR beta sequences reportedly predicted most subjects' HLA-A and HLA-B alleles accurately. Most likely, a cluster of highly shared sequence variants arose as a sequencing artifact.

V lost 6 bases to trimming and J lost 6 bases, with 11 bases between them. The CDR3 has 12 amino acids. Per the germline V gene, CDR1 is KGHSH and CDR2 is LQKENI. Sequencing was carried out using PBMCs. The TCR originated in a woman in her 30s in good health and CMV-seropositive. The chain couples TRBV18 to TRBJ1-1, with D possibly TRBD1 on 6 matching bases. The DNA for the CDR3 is TGTGCCAGCTCCCTTGGACAGCCTGAAGCTTTCTTT. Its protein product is CASSLGQPEAFF.